The present TCR beta chain was sequenced within a study of Ad26.COV2.S vaccination and SARS-CoV-2 variants. Method: immunoSEQ multiplex PCR; TCRdb's copy keeps in-frame clones and lacks some. The sample yields about 440,000 clones, 90% seen once. V gave up 1 base and J gave up 1 base, with 12 bases separating them. CDR1 is SGHDN, CDR2 FVKESK, per germline. This CDR3 has 16 residues. Stated treatment: around 19 received Ad26.COV2.S at low or high dose, single or two shots; several received placebo; per-sample allocation not given. Sample collection was performed on day 63 after the first vaccine or placebo injection.

Specimen: peripheral blood, collected in a trial of Ad26.COV2.S vaccine versus placebo. This chain links TRBV14 with TRBJ2-3, with no clear D. This sequence originates from a person aged 18 to 59 who received the Ad26.COV2.S COVID-19 vaccine or a placebo. Here the CDR3 reads CASSQGLTGRTDTQYF. CDR3 DNA sequence: TGTGCCAGCAGCCAAGGGTTGACCGGGCGCACAGATACGCAGTATTTT. Complete variable domain (other parts from reference TRBV14 and TRBJ2-3): EAGVTQFPSHSVIEKGQTVTLRCDPISGHDNLYWYRRVMGKEIKFLLHFVKESKQDESGMPNNRFLAERTGGTYSTLKVQPAELEDSGVYFCASSQGLTGRTDTQYFGPGTRLTVL.